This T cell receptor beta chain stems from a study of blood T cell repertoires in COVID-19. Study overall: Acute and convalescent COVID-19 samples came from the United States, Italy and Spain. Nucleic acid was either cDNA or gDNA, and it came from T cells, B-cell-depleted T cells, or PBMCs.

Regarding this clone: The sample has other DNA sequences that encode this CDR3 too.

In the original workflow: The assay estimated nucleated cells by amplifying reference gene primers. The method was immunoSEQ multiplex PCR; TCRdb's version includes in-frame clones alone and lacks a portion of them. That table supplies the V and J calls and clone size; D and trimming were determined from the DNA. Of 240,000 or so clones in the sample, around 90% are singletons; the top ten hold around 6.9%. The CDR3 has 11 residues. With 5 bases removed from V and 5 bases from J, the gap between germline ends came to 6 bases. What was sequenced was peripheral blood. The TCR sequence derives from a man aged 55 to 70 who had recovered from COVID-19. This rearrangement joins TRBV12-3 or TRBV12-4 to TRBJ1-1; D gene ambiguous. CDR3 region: CASSPQTEAFF. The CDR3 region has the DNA TGTGCCAGCAGTCCCCAGACTGAAGCTTTCTTT.